This TCR beta chain derives from a study of T-cell memory formation after mild COVID-19. This clonotype was seen only a few times. TCRdb independently ran MiXCR on the 5' RACE reads; one entry per CDR3 protein. Of a few hundred thousand distinct CDR3 sequences listed, more than 15% were seen once; the top ten hold about 20%. This CDR3 is built from 16 residues. Germline CDR1 reads SGHRS; CDR2 reads YFSETQ. J gave up 6 bases and V 1 base, and 9 bases lay outside the gene matches. The origin of this receptor is a man aged 18 to 30 who had mild COVID-19 (a few samples of this study predate the infection). Cell type and time point are not known. The gene calls are TRBV5-1 and TRBJ2-3; 9 nucleotides line up with TRBD2. The specimen sequenced was PBMCs or a T cell subset sorted from them (not recorded which). CDR3 sequence (DNA): TGCGCCAGCAGCTTGCCCCGATGGACTAGCGACGATACGCAGTATTTT. Its protein product is CASSLPRWTSDDTQYF.